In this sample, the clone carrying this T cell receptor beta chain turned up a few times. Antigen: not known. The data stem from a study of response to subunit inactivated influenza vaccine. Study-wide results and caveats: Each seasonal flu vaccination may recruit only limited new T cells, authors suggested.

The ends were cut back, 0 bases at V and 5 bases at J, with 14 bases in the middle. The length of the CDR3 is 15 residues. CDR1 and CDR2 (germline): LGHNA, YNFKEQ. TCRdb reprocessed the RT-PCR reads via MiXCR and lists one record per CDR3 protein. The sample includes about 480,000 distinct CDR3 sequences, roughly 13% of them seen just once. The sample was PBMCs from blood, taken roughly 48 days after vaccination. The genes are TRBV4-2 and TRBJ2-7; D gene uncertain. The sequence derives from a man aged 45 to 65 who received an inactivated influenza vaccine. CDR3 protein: CASSQDPPTPHEQYF. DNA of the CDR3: TGTGCCAGCAGCCAAGATCCCCCGACCCCCCACGAGCAGTACTTC.